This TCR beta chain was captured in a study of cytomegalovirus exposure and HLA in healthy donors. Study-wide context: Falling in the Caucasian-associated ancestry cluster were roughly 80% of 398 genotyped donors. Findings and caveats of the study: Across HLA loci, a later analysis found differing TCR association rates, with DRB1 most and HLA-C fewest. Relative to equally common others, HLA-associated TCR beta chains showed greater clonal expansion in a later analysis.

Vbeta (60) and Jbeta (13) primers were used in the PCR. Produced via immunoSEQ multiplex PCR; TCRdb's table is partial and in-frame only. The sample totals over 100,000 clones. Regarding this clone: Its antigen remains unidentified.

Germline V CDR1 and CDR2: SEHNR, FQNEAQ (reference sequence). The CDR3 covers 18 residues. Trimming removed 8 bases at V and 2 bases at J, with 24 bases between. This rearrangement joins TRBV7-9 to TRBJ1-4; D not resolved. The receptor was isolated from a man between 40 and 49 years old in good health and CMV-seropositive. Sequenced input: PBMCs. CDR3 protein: CASSGSKWPGSTNEKLFF. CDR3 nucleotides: TGTGCCAGCTCGGGATCTAAGTGGCCGGGCTCCACTAATGAAAAACTGTTTTTT.